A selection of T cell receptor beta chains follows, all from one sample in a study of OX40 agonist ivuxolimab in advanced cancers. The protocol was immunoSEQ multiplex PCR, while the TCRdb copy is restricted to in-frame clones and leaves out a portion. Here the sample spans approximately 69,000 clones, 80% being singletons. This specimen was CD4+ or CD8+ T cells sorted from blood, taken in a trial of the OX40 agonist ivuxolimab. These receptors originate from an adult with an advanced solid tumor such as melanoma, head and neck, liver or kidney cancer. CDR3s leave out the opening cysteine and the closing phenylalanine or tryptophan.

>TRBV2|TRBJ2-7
ASSAYQGEQY
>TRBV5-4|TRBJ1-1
ASSADREGTEAF
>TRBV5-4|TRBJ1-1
ASSSPGTGNTEAF
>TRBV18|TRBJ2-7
ASSPRQGGSYEQY
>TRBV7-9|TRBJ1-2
ASSFKGKGYT
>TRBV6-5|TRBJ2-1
ASRTLTSSYNEQF
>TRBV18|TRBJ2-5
ASSHSGTGPESGETQY
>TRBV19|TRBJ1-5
ASSRMLSNQPQH
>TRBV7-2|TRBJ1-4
ASSYGQINEKLF
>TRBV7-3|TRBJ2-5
ASSLAGVKETQY
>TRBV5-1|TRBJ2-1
ASSTGPTSGSHEQF
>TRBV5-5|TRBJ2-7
ASSKIAGASYEQY
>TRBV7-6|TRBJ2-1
ASSLGGGANEQF
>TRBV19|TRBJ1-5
ASTTGEGLSNQPQH
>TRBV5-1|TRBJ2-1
ASSHGSTSYNEQF
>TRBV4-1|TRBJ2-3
ASSQGRGFEDTQY
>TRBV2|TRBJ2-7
ASSVLLYEQY
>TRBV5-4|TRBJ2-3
ASSLGTRVDGTQY
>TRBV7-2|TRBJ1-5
ASSVRTGPDQPQH
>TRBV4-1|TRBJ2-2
ASSSSMDHTGELF
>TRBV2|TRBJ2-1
ATLEGSSYNEQF
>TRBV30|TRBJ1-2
AWSVPGQGFYGYT
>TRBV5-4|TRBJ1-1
ASSSDVGRRTEAF
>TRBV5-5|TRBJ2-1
ASSPQGQGVREQF
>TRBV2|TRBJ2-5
ASTLQSRQETQY
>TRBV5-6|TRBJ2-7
ASSLPGRERDEQY
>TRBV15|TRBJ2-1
ATSRAVTGTSGYNEQF
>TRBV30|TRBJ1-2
AWTDRAGGYT
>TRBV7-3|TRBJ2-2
ASSGGAGELF
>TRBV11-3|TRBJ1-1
ASSLALEGVLTEAF
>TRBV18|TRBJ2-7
ASSPSSYEQY
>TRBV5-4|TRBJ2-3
ASSAWVSGTDTQY
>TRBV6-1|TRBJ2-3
ASRPGLVRDTQY
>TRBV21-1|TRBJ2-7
ASSKGACEQY
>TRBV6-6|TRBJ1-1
ATRQNTEAF
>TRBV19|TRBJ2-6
ASSIYSASGISPPSSSGANVLT
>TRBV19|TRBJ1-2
ASDDRGYGYT
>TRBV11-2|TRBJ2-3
TSGGGGDTQY
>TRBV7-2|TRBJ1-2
ASSLQGQVDYGYT
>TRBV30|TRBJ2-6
AWSVEASGANVLT
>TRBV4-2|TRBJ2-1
ASSRGAGGPNEQF
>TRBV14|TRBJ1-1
ASSPRTGRNTEAF
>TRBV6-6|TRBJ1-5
ASTSGTGEQPQH
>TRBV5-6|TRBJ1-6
ASSLGPQNSPLH
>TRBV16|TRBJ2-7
ASSRTGTAYEQY
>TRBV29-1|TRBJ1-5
SAGQGNQPQH
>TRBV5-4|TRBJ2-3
ASSFTSGARTDTQY
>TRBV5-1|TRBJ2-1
ASSFAFNEQF